A selection of T cell receptor beta chains follows, all from one sample in a study of cytomegalovirus exposure and HLA in healthy donors. The data were produced by immunoSEQ multiplex PCR, yet TCRdb's version contains in-frame clones alone and is incomplete. Of 100,000 to 150,000 clones in the sample, over 70% are singletons; the top ten hold about 4%. The sequenced sample was PBMCs. The receptors shown here come from a woman aged 40-49 years in good health and CMV-seronegative. CDR3s include the opening cysteine and the closing phenylalanine or tryptophan. A D gene is named only where the DNA matches it firmly. Size is omitted from some rows. Given values are once, few, many or a class for expanded clones.

j_call,clone_size,d_call,v_call,cdr3_aa,cdr3_nt
TRBJ1-5,once,TRBD1,TRBV7-9,CSSSSTGDSNQPQHF,TGTTCCAGCAGCTCGACAGGGGATAGCAATCAGCCCCAGCATTTT
TRBJ2-3,.,TRBD1,TRBV27,CASSQTYGTGSDTQYF,TGTGCCAGCAGTCAGACCTACGGGACAGGGTCAGATACGCAGTATTTT
TRBJ1-6,once,.,TRBV4-3,CASSQDLLRLSPLHF,TGCGCCAGCAGCCAAGATTTGTTGAGACTTTCGCCCCTCCACTTT
TRBJ1-6,.,.,TRBV5-1,CASSLAPNDGSPLHF,TGCGCCAGCAGCCTGGCTCCCAACGACGGGTCACCCCTCCACTTT
TRBJ1-5,.,.,TRBV2,CASSVDSRSQPQHF,TGTGCCAGCAGCGTGGACAGCCGGTCGCAGCCCCAGCATTTT
TRBJ2-7,.,TRBD1,TRBV2,CASSEVETGGSYEQYF,TGTGCCAGCAGTGAAGTGGAGACAGGGGGCTCCTACGAGCAGTACTTC
TRBJ1-4,few,.,TRBV5-4,CASSPGGSEKLFF,TGTGCCAGCAGCCCTGGAGGGAGTGAAAAACTGTTTTTT
TRBJ2-5,few,TRBD2,TRBV4-3,CASSHYVGGQETQYF,TGCGCCAGCAGCCATTATGTGGGGGGGCAAGAGACCCAGTACTTC
TRBJ2-3,.,.,TRBV5-6,CASSPVLKQADTQYF,TGTGCCAGCAGCCCCGTCCTCAAACAGGCAGATACGCAGTATTTT
TRBJ2-7,.,.,TRBV28,CASDGRTEAYEQYF,TGTGCCAGCGATGGTCGGACAGAGGCCTACGAGCAGTACTTC
TRBJ1-6,.,TRBD1,TRBV9,CASSTGGNSPLHF,TGTGCCAGCAGCACAGGGGGGAATTCACCCCTCCACTTT
TRBJ2-1,.,TRBD1,TRBV6-5,CASTLQGADEQFF,TGTGCCAGCACCCTACAGGGGGCTGATGAGCAGTTCTTC
TRBJ1-1,.,.,TRBV29-1,CSVQENTEAFF,TGCAGCGTTCAGGAGAACACTGAAGCTTTCTTT
TRBJ2-7,.,.,TRBV10-3,CAISVSLGEGLSYEQYF,TGTGCCATCAGTGTATCTCTCGGAGAGGGCCTGTCTTACGAGCAGTACTTC
TRBJ1-2,.,.,TRBV4-1,CASSQGTGSYGYTF,TGCGCCAGCAGCCAAGGTACGGGGTCCTATGGCTACACCTTC
TRBJ2-2,.,.,TRBV19,CASSKGSTGELFF,TGTGCCAGTAGCAAAGGGAGCACCGGGGAGCTGTTTTTT
TRBJ2-5,.,.,TRBV7-6,CASSLGSFGETQYF,TGTGCCAGCAGCTTAGGTTCTTTCGGTGAGACCCAGTACTTC
TRBJ2-5,.,.,TRBV5-8,CASSLETGAPQETQYF,TGTGCCAGCAGCCTCGAAACAGGTGCCCCCCAAGAGACCCAGTACTTC
TRBJ1-2,few,TRBD1,TRBV19,CASSIGYRGRGYTF,TGTGCCAGTAGTATAGGGTACAGGGGCCGAGGCTACACCTTC
TRBJ1-1,.,.,TRBV19,CASSPGTSNTEAFF,TGTGCCAGTAGCCCCGGGACATCGAACACTGAAGCTTTCTTT
TRBJ2-3,.,.,TRBV5-6,CASSPQTVYTDTQYF,TGTGCCAGCAGCCCCCAGACAGTCTACACAGATACGCAGTATTTT
TRBJ2-7,.,TRBD1,TRBV7-2,CASSQRTGKYEQYF,TGTGCCAGCAGCCAACGGACAGGGAAGTACGAGCAGTACTTC
TRBJ2-2,.,TRBD1,TRBV9,CASSTWTGLNTGELFF,TGTGCCAGCAGCACTTGGACAGGTCTCAACACCGGGGAGCTGTTTTTT
TRBJ2-5,.,.,TRBV27,CASSLSPGETQYF,TGTGCCAGCAGTTTATCCCCCGGAGAGACCCAGTACTTC
TRBJ1-1,.,.,TRBV19,CASSTSTGPTKAFF,TGTGCCAGTAGTACTTCGACCGGGCCGACTAAAGCTTTCTTT
TRBJ2-7,.,TRBD1,TRBV10-3,CATTTDRAYGEQYF,TGTGCCACCACCACGGACAGGGCCTACGGGGAGCAGTACTTC
TRBJ2-3,.,.,TRBV7-6,CASIMRDTQYF,TGTGCCAGCATAATGAGGGATACGCAGTATTTT
TRBJ2-1,.,.,TRBV18,CASSPGVAYNEQFF,TGTGCCAGCTCACCCGGGGTGGCCTACAATGAGCAGTTCTTC
TRBJ2-1,.,TRBD2,TRBV19,CASRLSGGSYNEQFF,TGTGCCAGTAGACTTAGCGGGGGGTCCTACAATGAGCAGTTCTTC
TRBJ1-2,.,.,TRBV29-1,CSVAFWGPTGYTF,TGCAGCGTTGCCTTTTGGGGCCCGACGGGCTACACCTTC
TRBJ2-1,.,.,TRBV6-5,CASQDSPNEQFF,TGTGCCAGCCAGGACAGTCCCAATGAGCAGTTCTTC
TRBJ1-4,.,.,TRBV29-1,CSVRRGVNNEKLFF,TGCAGCGTCCGCCGGGGGGTTAATAATGAAAAACTGTTTTTT
TRBJ1-2,.,.,TRBV5-1,CASMDLQGLDGYTF,TGCGCCAGCATGGATCTCCAGGGGCTAGATGGCTACACCTTC
TRBJ1-1,.,.,TRBV6-1,CASRLTVNTEAFF,TGTGCCAGCAGACTGACAGTGAACACTGAAGCTTTCTTT
TRBJ1-5,.,.,TRBV29-1,CSSRGRHSNQPQHF,TGCAGCAGCCGAGGGCGGCATAGCAATCAGCCCCAGCATTTT
TRBJ2-1,.,.,TRBV28,CASREYTGSYNEQFF,TGTGCCAGCAGGGAATATACGGGCTCCTACAATGAGCAGTTCTTC
TRBJ1-1,few,.,TRBV29-1,CSVEVGQGWTEAFF,TGCAGCGTTGAAGTAGGGCAGGGATGGACTGAAGCTTTCTTT
TRBJ1-5,.,.,TRBV5-6,CASSSNYEGRGNQPQHF,TGTGCCAGCAGCTCGAACTACGAGGGCCGCGGCAATCAGCCCCAGCATTTT
TRBJ1-4,.,.,TRBV28,CASIGLREKLFF,TGTGCCAGCATTGGACTACGAGAAAAACTGTTTTTT
TRBJ1-1,.,TRBD1,TRBV5-1,CASSWGQQLTEAFF,TGCGCCAGCAGCTGGGGACAGCAGCTCACTGAAGCTTTCTTT
TRBJ1-3,few,.,TRBV6-5,CASRTSGNTIYF,TGTGCCAGCAGGACATCTGGAAACACCATATATTTT
TRBJ2-1,.,TRBD1,TRBV5-1,CASSSQGAGEQFF,TGCGCCAGCAGCTCACAGGGGGCAGGTGAGCAGTTCTTC
TRBJ2-5,.,.,TRBV7-2,CASSLNKIETQYF,TGTGCCAGCAGCTTAAACAAGATAGAGACCCAGTACTTC
TRBJ1-1,once,TRBD1,TRBV19,CASSNPTGGFTEAFF,TGTGCCAGTAGTAACCCGACAGGGGGCTTCACTGAAGCTTTCTTT
TRBJ1-1,.,.,TRBV5-8,CASSLVGARSTEAFF,TGTGCCAGCAGCTTGGTGGGGGCGCGGAGCACTGAAGCTTTCTTT
TRBJ2-5,.,.,TRBV29-1,CSGRASGGETQYF,TGCAGCGGCCGGGCCTCAGGCGGGGAGACCCAGTACTTC
TRBJ2-3,once,TRBD2,TRBV9,CASSALAGGTDTQYF,TGTGCCAGCAGCGCTCTAGCGGGGGGCACAGATACGCAGTATTTT
TRBJ1-1,.,.,TRBV28,CASSLFVGGMKRF,TGTGCCAGCAGTTTATTCGTGGGAGGGATGAAGAGATTT
TRBJ2-7,.,TRBD2,TRBV7-9,CASSLTSGGRPSYEQYF,TGTGCCAGCAGCTTAACTAGCGGGGGCCGTCCTTCCTACGAGCAGTACTTC